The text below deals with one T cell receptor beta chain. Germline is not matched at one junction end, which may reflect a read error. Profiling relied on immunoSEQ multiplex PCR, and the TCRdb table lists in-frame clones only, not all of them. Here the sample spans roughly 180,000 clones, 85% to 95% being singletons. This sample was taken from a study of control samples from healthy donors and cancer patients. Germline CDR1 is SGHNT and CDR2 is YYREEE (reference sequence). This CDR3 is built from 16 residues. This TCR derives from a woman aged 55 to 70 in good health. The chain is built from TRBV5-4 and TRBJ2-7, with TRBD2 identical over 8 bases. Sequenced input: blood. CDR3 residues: CPSSWGRARGAYEQYF. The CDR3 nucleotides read TGTCCCAGCAGCTGGGGGAGGGCGCGGGGGGCCTACGAGCAGTACTTC.